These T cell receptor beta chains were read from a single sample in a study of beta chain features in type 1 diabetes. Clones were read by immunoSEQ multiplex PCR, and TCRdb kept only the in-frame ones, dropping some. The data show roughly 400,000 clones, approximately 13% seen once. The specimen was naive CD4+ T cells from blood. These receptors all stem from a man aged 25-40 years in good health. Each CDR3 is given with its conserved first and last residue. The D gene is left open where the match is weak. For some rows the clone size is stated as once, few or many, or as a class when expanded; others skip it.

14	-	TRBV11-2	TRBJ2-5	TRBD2	TGTGCCAGCAGCTTTAGCGGGAGGGCGGAGACCCAGTACTTC	CASSFSGRAETQYF
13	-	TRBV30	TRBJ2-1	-	TGTGCCTGGAGTGATTTCGCCTACAATGAGCAGTTCTTC	CAWSDFAYNEQFF
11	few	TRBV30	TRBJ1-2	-	TGTGCCTGGAGTCTAGGGGCTGGCTACACCTTC	CAWSLGAGYTF
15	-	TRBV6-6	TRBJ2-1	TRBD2	TGTGCCAGCAGTTACGAGAGCGGGAGGTGGGATGAGCAGTTCTTC	CASSYESGRWDEQFF
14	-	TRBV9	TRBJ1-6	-	TGTGCCAGCAGCACCCGGGACCGGGTGGGGCCCCTCCACTTT	CASSTRDRVGPLHF
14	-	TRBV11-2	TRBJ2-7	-	TGTGCCAGCAGGACCGACAGGAGTCCCTACGAGCAGTACTTC	CASRTDRSPYEQYF
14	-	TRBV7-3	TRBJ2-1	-	TGTGCCAGCAGCGCCCGTCAGGGAACCAATGAGCAGTTCTTC	CASSARQGTNEQFF
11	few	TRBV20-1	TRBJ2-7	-	TGCAGTGCTCGCTACCTTAGCCTGCAGTACTTC	CSARYLSLQYF
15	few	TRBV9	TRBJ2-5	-	TGTGCCAGCAGCCAAGGAGGACGAGACGCCGAGACCCAGTACTTC	CASSQGGRDAETQYF
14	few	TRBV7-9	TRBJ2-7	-	TGTGCCAGCAGCCGCGGTCCCGTAGGGTACGAGCAGTACTTC	CASSRGPVGYEQYF
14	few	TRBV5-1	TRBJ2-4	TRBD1	TGCGCCAGCGCCCAAGGACAGGGATCGGACATTCAGTACTTC	CASAQGQGSDIQYF
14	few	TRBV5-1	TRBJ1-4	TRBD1	TGCGCCAGCAGCACGGGACAGGGGGCTGAAAAACTGTTTTTT	CASSTGQGAEKLFF
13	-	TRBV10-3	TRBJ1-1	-	TGTGCCATTAGGGAGAACTCGAACACTGAAGCTTTCTTT	CAIRENSNTEAFF
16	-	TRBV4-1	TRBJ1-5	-	TGCGCCAGCAGCCAAGATGTAGGGAGAAGCGGTCAGCCCCAGCATTTT	CASSQDVGRSGQPQHF
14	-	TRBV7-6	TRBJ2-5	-	TGTGCCAGCAGCTCGTTCGGGGGCCAAGAGACCCAGTACTTC	CASSSFGGQETQYF
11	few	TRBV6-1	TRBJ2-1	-	TGTGCGACATCGCGGGTCGTCGAGCAGTTCTTC	CATSRVVEQFF
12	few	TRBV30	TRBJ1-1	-	TGTGCCTGGAGTGTACGCGGGGTGGGAGCTTTCTTT	CAWSVRGVGAFF
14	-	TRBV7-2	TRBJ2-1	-	TGTGCCAGCAGCACGCGGACCCCCAGGGGTGAGCAGTTCTTC	CASSTRTPRGEQFF
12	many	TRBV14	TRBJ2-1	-	TGTGCCAGCAGCCAAGACAGGACAGTGCAGTTCTTC	CASSQDRTVQFF
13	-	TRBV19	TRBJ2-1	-	TGTGCCAGTAGCCGCCGGGACTACAATGAGCAGTTCTTC	CASSRRDYNEQFF
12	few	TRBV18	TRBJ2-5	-	TGTGCCAGCTCACCTTCTCGGGAGACCCAGTACTTC	CASSPSRETQYF
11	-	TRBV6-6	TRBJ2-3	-	TGTGCCAGCAGTGAACGTGATACGCAGTATTTT	CASSERDTQYF
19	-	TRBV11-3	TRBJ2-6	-	TGTGCCAGCAGCTTGGGTCAGAGAATCGGGAGTTCTGGGGCCAACGTCCTGACTTTC	CASSLGQRIGSSGANVLTF
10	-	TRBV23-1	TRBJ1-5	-	TGCGCCAGCGGAAATCAGCCCCAGCATTTT	CASGNQPQHF
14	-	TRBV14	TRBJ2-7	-	TGTGCCAGCAGCCAAGTTCGCCGGGCAGGCGAGCAGTACTTC	CASSQVRRAGEQYF
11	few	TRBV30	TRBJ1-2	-	TGTGCCTGGAGTGTGGGACCCCGATTCACCTTC	CAWSVGPRFTF
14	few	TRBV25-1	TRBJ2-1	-	TGTGCCAGCAGTGAATATGGGAAGTTTGATGAGCAGTTCTTC	CASSEYGKFDEQFF
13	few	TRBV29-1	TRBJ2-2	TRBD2	TGCAGCGTCGCTAGCGGGCCCACCGGGGAGCTGTTTTTT	CSVASGPTGELFF
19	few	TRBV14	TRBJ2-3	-	TGTGCCAGCAGCCAAGTCTTACCAGGGGCCACTATTAGCACAGATACGCAGTATTTT	CASSQVLPGATISTDTQYF
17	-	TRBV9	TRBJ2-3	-	TGTGCCAGCAGCGTCCCCCTCGGAGGGGGCCGCACAGATACGCAGTATTTT	CASSVPLGGGRTDTQYF
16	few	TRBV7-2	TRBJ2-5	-	TGTGCCAGCAGCTTAGTGAGTGGGAGTGGTCAAGAGACCCAGTACTTC	CASSLVSGSGQETQYF